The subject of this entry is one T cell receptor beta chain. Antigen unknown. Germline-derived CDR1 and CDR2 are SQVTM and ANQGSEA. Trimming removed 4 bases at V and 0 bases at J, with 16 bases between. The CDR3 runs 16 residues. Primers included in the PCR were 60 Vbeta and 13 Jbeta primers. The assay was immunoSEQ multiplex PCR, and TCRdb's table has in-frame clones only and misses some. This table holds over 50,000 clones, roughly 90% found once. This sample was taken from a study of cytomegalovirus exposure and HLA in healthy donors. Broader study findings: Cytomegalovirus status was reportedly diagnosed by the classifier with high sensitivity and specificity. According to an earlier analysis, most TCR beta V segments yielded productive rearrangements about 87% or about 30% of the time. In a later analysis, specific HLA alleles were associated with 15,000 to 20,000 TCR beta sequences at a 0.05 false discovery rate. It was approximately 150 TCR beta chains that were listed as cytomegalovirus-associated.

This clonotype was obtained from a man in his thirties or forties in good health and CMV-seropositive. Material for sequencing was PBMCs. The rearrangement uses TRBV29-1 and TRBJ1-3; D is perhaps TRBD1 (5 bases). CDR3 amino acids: CSVAPNPGLSGNTIYF. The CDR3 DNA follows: TGCAGCGTTGCACCAAATCCGGGACTCTCTGGAAACACCATATATTTT.